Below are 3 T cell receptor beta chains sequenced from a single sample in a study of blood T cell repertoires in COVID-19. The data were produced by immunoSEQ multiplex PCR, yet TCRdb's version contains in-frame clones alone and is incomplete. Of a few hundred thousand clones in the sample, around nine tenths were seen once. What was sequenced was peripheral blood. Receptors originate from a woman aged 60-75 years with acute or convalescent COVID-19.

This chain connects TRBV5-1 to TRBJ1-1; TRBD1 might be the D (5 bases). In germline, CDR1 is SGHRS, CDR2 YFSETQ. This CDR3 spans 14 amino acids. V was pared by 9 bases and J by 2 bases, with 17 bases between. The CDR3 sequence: CATSGSGGNTEAFF. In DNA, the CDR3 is TGCGCCACCTCCGGATCGGGGGGAAACACTGAAGCTTTCTTT.

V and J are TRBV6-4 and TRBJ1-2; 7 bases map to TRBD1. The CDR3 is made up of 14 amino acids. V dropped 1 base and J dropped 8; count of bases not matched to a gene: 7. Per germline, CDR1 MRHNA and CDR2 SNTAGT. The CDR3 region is CASSDFKTGRGYTF. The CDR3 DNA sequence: TGTGCCAGCAGTGACTTCAAGACAGGGAGAGGCTACACCTTC.

For the CDR3, the DNA is TGCGCCAGCAGCTTGGGAGGGTCAGGTTCCTATGGCTACACCTTC. Translation gives CASSLGGSGSYGYTF. This sequence joins TRBV5-1 and TRBJ1-2; the D is unclear. Trimming stripped 0 bases from V and 4 bases from J, with 13 bases between. The CDR3 sequence is 15 residues long. CDR1 SGHRS and CDR2 YFSETQ come from the germline V gene. Full variable domain (outside the CDR3, taken from reference TRBV5-1 and TRBJ1-2): KAGVTQTPRYLIKTRGQQVTLSCSPISGHRSVSWYQQTPGQGLQFLFEYFSETQRNKGNFPGRFSGRQFSNSRSEMNVSTLELGDSALYLCASSLGGSGSYGYTFGSGTRLTVV.